Each of the 24 T cell receptor beta chains below was sequenced from the same sample in a study of chemoradiotherapy in HPV16-positive cancers (dated by TCRdb to about 2022). The library was generated by the immunoSEQ multiplex PCR assay. The clones in this table, taken by TCRdb from immuneACCESS, are in-frame only. Not every clone is retained; where verified, under half of the shortfall comes from an unresolved V gene, and the cause of the rest is unknown. Across this sample there are around 6,600 clones, with roughly 80% seen only once. The ten largest clones capture 8% of the sample. Sequences were derived from tumor tissue, sampled from a patient who underwent chemoradiotherapy. The receptors originated from a human donor with HPV-associated anogenital cancer.

This chain joins TRBV4-2 and TRBJ1-4; 10 positions agree with TRBD1. This CDR3 has 17 amino acids. J lost 8 bases, V lost 3 bases, and 12 bases had no gene match. Germline V CDR1 and CDR2: LGHNA, YNFKEQ. The CDR3 bases are TGTGCCAGCAGCCAGGCCCTCTATGGGACAGGGGACGAAAAACTGTTTTTT. This translates into CASSQALYGTGDEKLFF.

The chain carries TRBV9 and TRBJ1-6, with a tentative D call TRBD1 (5 bases). The CDR3 spans 16 residues. Deletions cut 0 bases from V and 3 bases from J, with 10 bases between. Looked up from germline, CDR1 is SGDLS and CDR2 is YYNGEE. CDR3 bases: TGTGCCAGCAGCGTAGGGGGGACTGGCTATAATTCACCCCTCCACTTT. Translated: CASSVGGTGYNSPLHF.

This clone was counted a single time. The chain has TRBV29-1 and TRBJ2-3, with D tentatively TRBD1 (6 bases). V lost 5 bases and J lost 6, with 21 bases in between. Germline CDR1 and CDR2: SQVTM and ANQGSEA. This CDR3 spans 15 amino acids. CDR3 nucleotide sequence: TGCAGCGTTTTGCACCGAACCACAGGGTGGGATACGCAGTATTTT. This sequence encodes CSVLHRTTGWDTQYF.

The J gene is TRBJ2-1, the V gene TRBV30; the match to TRBD2 covers 9 bases. This CDR3 contains 14 residues. Losses at the gene ends were 1 base for V and 3 bases for J; bases not matched to a gene: 1. Per germline, CDR1 GTSNPN and CDR2 SVGIG (reference sequence). The CDR3 nucleotides are TGTGCCTGGAGTGAACTAGCGGGCTACAATGAGCAGTTCTTC. Protein product: CAWSELAGYNEQFF.

The V call is TRBV30, the J call TRBJ1-2; D is perhaps TRBD1 (6 bases). The CDR3 totals 16 residues. In germline, CDR1 is GTSNPN, CDR2 SVGIG (reference sequence). V dropped 0 bases and J dropped 7 bases, with 21 bases sitting between them. CDR3 loop: CAWSVSPTGGARGYTF. CDR3 in DNA: TGTGCCTGGAGTGTTTCCCCGACAGGTGGGGCGCGTGGCTACACCTTC.

The V gene is TRBV7-9, the J gene TRBJ2-1; 8 bases line up with TRBD2. Germline assignment: CDR1 SEHNR and CDR2 FQNEAQ (reference sequence). The CDR3 has 16 amino acids. With 5 bases clipped from V and 2 bases from J, the junction kept 8 bases outside the gene matches. CDR3 sequence reads: CASSPGGARAYNEQFF. The DNA of the CDR3 is TGTGCCAGCAGCCCCGGGGGGGCAAGAGCCTACAATGAGCAGTTCTTC. The entire variable domain, with the rest obtained from reference TRBV7-9 and TRBJ2-1, is as follows: DTGVSQNPRHKITKRGQNVTFRCDPISEHNRLYWYRQTLGQGPEFLTYFQNEAQLEKSRLLSDRFSAERPKGSFSTLEIQRTEQGDSAMYLCASSPGGARAYNEQFFGPGTRLTVL.

CDR3 amino acids: CASSEGTNYGYTF. In nucleotides, the CDR3 is TGTGCCAGCAGTGAAGGGACTAACTATGGCTACACCTTC. This chain links TRBV2 with TRBJ1-2; D is unclear. CDR3 length: 13 amino acids. The germline V gene has CDR1 SNHLY and CDR2 FYNNEI. V was trimmed by 1 base and J by 0 bases, leaving 3 bases between them.

This chain links TRBV7-2 with TRBJ1-2; D gene unclear. V lost 1 base and J lost 0, with 6 bases in between. The length of the CDR3 is 14 residues. CDR1 and CDR2 from the germline V gene are SGHTA and FQGNSA. The CDR3, as DNA: TGTGCCAGCAGCTTAGGCAAGCCTAACTATGGCTACACCTTC. It specifies CASSLGKPNYGYTF.

This sequence joins TRBV29-1 and TRBJ2-1; TRBD2 aligns across 12 bases. The CDR3 loop spans 15 amino acids. Looked up from germline, CDR1 is SQVTM and CDR2 is ANQGSEA. Germline trimming cut 3 bases from V and 4 bases from J; bases unmatched to any gene: 4. DNA for the CDR3: TGCAGCGTTGACTTGACTAGCGGGGGTTACAATGAGCAGTTCTTC. It codes for CSVDLTSGGYNEQFF.

This clone occurred a few times. This chain uses TRBV10-3 with TRBJ2-2, with 7 bases lining up with TRBD2. V gave up 8 bases and J gave up 3 bases; unmatched junction bases: 12. The CDR3 is made up of 16 amino acids. The germline V gene encodes CDR1 ENHRY and CDR2 SYGVKD. CDR3 sequence reads: CAIGGGLPFDTGELFF. CDR3 nucleotides: TGTGCCATCGGCGGGGGACTACCTTTTGACACCGGGGAGCTGTTTTTT.

The chain combines TRBV28 with TRBJ1-2, with 7 positions matching TRBD1. This CDR3 comprises 13 residues. The germline gives CDR1 MDHEN, CDR2 SYDVKM. The ends lost 9 bases at V and 5 bases at J; junction bases unmatched: 9. The CDR3 coding sequence is TGTGCCAGTCACGAGACAGGGAGATATGGCTACACCTTC. This encodes CASHETGRYGYTF.

The chain joins TRBV19 to TRBJ2-7, with 7 bases matching TRBD1. The CDR3 spans 16 residues. V lost 3 bases to trimming and J lost 5 bases; unmatched junction nucleotides: 13. Germline values: CDR1 LNHDA, CDR2 SQIVND (reference sequence). The CDR3 nucleotides are TGTGCCAGTAGTATTCAAGTCCCTCCTACAGGGGACGAGCAGTACTTC. It codes for CASSIQVPPTGDEQYF.

This sequence joins TRBV4-2 and TRBJ2-3; no clear D. CDR3 length: 18 amino acids. Trimming took off 3 bases at V and 2 bases at J, with 21 bases between the two ends. Germline CDR1 LGHNA, CDR2 YNFKEQ. CDR3 bases: TGTGCCAGCAGCCATTACTACATCAACGTCCGCCCCACAGATACGCAGTATTTT. This translates into CASSHYYINVRPTDTQYF.

The rearrangement joins TRBV7-2 to TRBJ2-7; 10 positions match TRBD2. CDR3 length: 17 amino acids. V shed 4 bases and J 4 bases; nucleotides not matched to a gene: 13. CDR1 is SGHTA and CDR2 is FQGNSA in the germline V gene. DNA of the CDR3: TGTGCCAGCAGCTCCGGGCGCGGTAGCGGGGGGCTGTACGAGCAGTACTTC. Translated, it gives CASSSGRGSGGLYEQYF.

The rearrangement uses TRBV10-3 and TRBJ1-5, with D possibly TRBD1 on 5 matching bases. Germline-derived CDR1 and CDR2 are ENHRY and SYGVKD. CDR3 length: 14 residues. The ends were cut back, 1 base at V and 4 bases at J, with 8 bases in the middle. The CDR3 bases are TGTGCCATCAGTGAGTTGGGGGATAATCAGCCCCAGCATTTT. As protein: CAISELGDNQPQHF.

The chain joins TRBV28 to TRBJ1-2; 10 nucleotides align to TRBD1. Germline V gene lookup returns CDR1 MDHEN and CDR2 SYDVKM. Trimming at V came to 1 base and at J to 0 bases, leaving 11 bases not matched to a gene. The CDR3 runs 19 residues. The CDR3 sequence is CASSLFLDRGTSPNYGYTF. The CDR3 bases are TGTGCCAGCAGTTTATTTTTGGACAGGGGGACCTCGCCTAACTATGGCTACACCTTC.

The chain has TRBV7-8 and TRBJ1-5; D unclear. The CDR3 sequence is 12 residues long. CDR1 is SGHVS and CDR2 is FQNEAQ in the germline V gene. Between the trimmed V and J ends, which lost 5 bases and 3 bases, there was a span of 5 bases. DNA of the CDR3: TGTGCCAGCAGCCCCGTCAATCAGCCCCAGCATTTT. It is translated as CASSPVNQPQHF.

The rearrangement joins TRBV5-1 to TRBJ1-2; D is perhaps TRBD1 (5 bases). The CDR3 is made up of 20 amino acids. CDR1 SGHRS and CDR2 YFSETQ come from the germline V gene. Deletions cut 0 bases from V and 1 base from J, with 25 bases between. CDR3 residues: CASSLGRGTGSGSYNYGYTF. Written as DNA, the CDR3 is TGCGCCAGCAGCTTGGGCCGAGGCACGGGGTCAGGGTCTTATAACTATGGCTACACCTTC.

V usage is TRBV28 and J usage is TRBJ2-7, with TRBD1 identical over 8 bases. Germline CDR1 and CDR2: MDHEN and SYDVKM. V shed 6 bases and J 2 bases; nucleotides not matched to a gene: 9. There are 15 residues in the CDR3. The CDR3, as DNA: TGTGCCAGCAGACCCTGGGGGGACAGGACCTACGAGCAGTACTTC. The encoded protein is CASRPWGDRTYEQYF.

This clone was observed a few times. The chain links TRBV5-1 to TRBJ2-7; 7 bases are a match to TRBD1. The CDR3 is 15 residues long. V lost 3 bases to trimming and J lost 2 bases; unmatched junction nucleotides: 8. Germline V lookup: CDR1 SGHRS, CDR2 YFSETQ. In nucleotides, the CDR3 is TGCGCCAGCAGCTCCACCGGGACAGTAACCTACGAGCAGTACTTC. This encodes CASSSTGTVTYEQYF.

The CDR3 is CASSSEDRGGADTQYF. Written as DNA, the CDR3 is TGTGCCAGCAGCTCCGAAGACAGGGGGGGCGCAGATACGCAGTATTTT. The genes are TRBV13 and TRBJ2-3; the match to TRBD1 covers 9 bases. J was trimmed by 4 bases and V by 4 bases; bases with no gene match: 9. Germline V gene lookup returns CDR1 PRHDT and CDR2 FYEKMQ (reference sequence). This CDR3 comprises 16 residues.

This clone showed up just once. This specimen includes other DNA sequences encoding the same CDR3. This chain's CDR3 is CASSWTGDTGELFF. Written as DNA, the CDR3 is TGTGCCAGCAGTTGGACAGGGGACACCGGGGAGCTGTTTTTT. This chain joins TRBV6-5 and TRBJ2-2; 9 nucleotides match TRBD1. Germline CDR1 is MNHEY and CDR2 is SVGAGI. Trimming removed 4 bases from V and 3 bases from J; junction bases left unmatched: 0. This CDR3 has 14 amino acids.

This rearrangement joins TRBV28 to TRBJ1-5, with D tentatively TRBD1 (5 bases). The germline V gene has CDR1 MDHEN and CDR2 SYDVKM. V was shortened by 1 base and J by 8 bases, with 12 bases between the two germline ends. The CDR3 spans 14 residues. The DNA of the CDR3 is TGTGCCAGCAGTTTATTAGGTCAGGGCAAGCCCCAGCATTTT. Protein sequence: CASSLLGQGKPQHF.

The CDR3, as DNA: TGTGCCAGCAGTGAACGGCCGGGACAGTCGAACACTGAAGCTTTCTTT. This gives the protein CASSERPGQSNTEAFF. This rearrangement joins TRBV2 to TRBJ1-1; 7 bases line up with TRBD1. This CDR3 comprises 16 residues. The V segment lost 2 bases and the J segment 1 base; nucleotides outside the gene matches: 7. CDR1 and CDR2 (germline): SNHLY, FYNNEI.